The 20 T cell receptor beta chains below were found in one sample sequenced in a study of T cell responses to AZD1222 COVID-19 vaccine. TCRdb keeps only in-frame clones here, not all; method: immunoSEQ multiplex PCR. Altogether roughly 130,000 clones are present, roughly 91% being singletons, with the ten largest covering around 2.8%. The specimen was peripheral blood, collected on day 0 of AZD1222 vaccination. The receptors originated from an adult in good health.

The chain links TRBV28 to TRBJ2-3; D uncertain. Germline CDR1 and CDR2: MDHEN and SYDVKM. The V end lost 2 bases, the J end lost 0 bases, and 12 bases lay between the germline ends. This CDR3 is 16 amino acids long. The CDR3 DNA sequence: TGTGCCAGCAGTTTAATGCCAGGAGCAAGCACAGATACGCAGTATTTT. Translation gives CASSLMPGASTDTQYF.

The chain couples TRBV7-8 to TRBJ1-5; 8 bases match TRBD1. With 5 bases clipped from V and 3 bases from J, the junction kept 12 bases outside the gene matches. Per germline, CDR1 SGHVS and CDR2 FQNEAQ. This CDR3 comprises 17 residues. The CDR3, as DNA: TGTGCCAGCAGCGCCCAGGGGGCCCCCTCCTCCAATCAGCCCCAGCATTTT. It specifies CASSAQGAPSSNQPQHF. The whole variable domain, remainder taken from reference TRBV7-8 and TRBJ1-5, is GAGVSQSPRYKVAKRGQDVALRCDPISGHVSLFWYQQALGQGPEFLTYFQNEAQLDKSGLPSDRFFAERPEGSVSTLKIQRTQQEDSAVYLCASSAQGAPSSNQPQHFGDGTRLSIL.

This chain uses TRBV7-2 with TRBJ2-2; 9 bases match TRBD1. The CDR3 has 14 residues. J lost 7 bases, V lost 2 bases, and 2 bases had no gene match. Germline-derived CDR1 and CDR2 are SGHTA and FQGNSA. DNA of the CDR3: TGTGCCAGCAGCTTAACAGGGGGCGGCGGGGAGCTGTTTTTT. Protein: CASSLTGGGGELFF.

The chain is built from TRBV29-1 and TRBJ1-2; D not resolved. Looked up from germline, CDR1 is SQVTM and CDR2 is ANQGSEA. CDR3 length: 12 residues. Trimming shortened V by 4 bases and J by 3 bases, and 9 bases separated the two germline ends. Here the CDR3 DNA reads TGCAGCGTTGTGGGGTTCGACTATGGCTACACCTTC. It is translated as CSVVGFDYGYTF. Combining the CDR3 with reference TRBV29-1 and TRBJ1-2 gives the whole variable domain SAVISQKPSRDICQRGTSLTIQCQVDSQVTMMFWYRQQPGQSLTLIATANQGSEATYESGFVIDKFPISRPNLTFSTLTVSNMSPEDSSIYLCSVVGFDYGYTFGSGTRLTVV.

The chain carries TRBV13 and TRBJ2-1; 7 bases line up with TRBD2. Germline trimming cut 4 bases from V and 8 bases from J; bases unmatched to any gene: 14. The germline gives CDR1 PRHDT, CDR2 FYEKMQ (reference sequence). This CDR3 is built from 16 residues. CDR3 nucleotide sequence: TGTGCCAGCAGCTCTACAAAGCGGGGACGATGGGATGAGCAGTTCTTC. This codes for CASSSTKRGRWDEQFF. Full variable domain (missing parts from reference TRBV13 and TRBJ2-1): AAGVIQSPRHLIKEKRETATLKCYPIPRHDTVYWYQQGPGQDPQFLISFYEKMQSDKGSIPDRFSAQQFSDYHSELNMSSLELGDSALYFCASSSTKRGRWDEQFFGPGTRLTVL.

The chain's CDR3 is CATRLESGNTIYF. The CDR3 bases are TGTGCCACCCGCTTAGAGTCTGGAAACACCATATATTTT. This sequence joins TRBV7-2 and TRBJ1-3; D not certain. CDR3 length: 13 amino acids. V shed 10 bases and J shed 1 base, with 11 bases lying between them. CDR1 is SGHTA, CDR2 FQGNSA, per germline.

V usage is TRBV3-1 (or the pseudogene TRBV3-2) and J usage is TRBJ2-2; D not certain. Trimming removed 5 bases from V and 10 bases from J, with 14 bases in between. Germline values: CDR1 LGHDT, CDR2 YNNKEL (reference sequence). There are 13 residues in the CDR3. CDR3 sequence reads: CASSTNLGAELFF. CDR3 DNA: TGTGCCAGCAGCACCAACCTCGGCGCGGAGCTGTTTTTT.

This clone was counted a single time. The chain carries TRBV7-2 and TRBJ2-3, with 11 positions matching TRBD2. CDR3 size: 18 residues. Trimming removed 3 bases from V and 0 bases from J; junction bases left unmatched: 8. Germline V gene lookup returns CDR1 SGHTA and CDR2 FQGNSA. Written as DNA, the CDR3 is TGTGCCAGCAGCTTTCACGTTAGCGGGAGGGATAGCACAGATACGCAGTATTTT. Residues: CASSFHVSGRDSTDTQYF.

The V and J genes are TRBV19 and TRBJ2-1; the match to TRBD2 covers 14 bases. The V segment lost 6 bases and the J segment 6 bases; nucleotides outside the gene matches: 1. CDR3 length: 14 residues. Germline V gene data show CDR1 as LNHDA and CDR2 as SQIVND (reference sequence). CDR3 nucleotide sequence: TGTGCCAGTAGGGGACTAGCGGGGGCCAATGAGCAGTTCTTC. It codes for CASRGLAGANEQFF. Looking up the rest from reference TRBV19 and TRBJ2-1 gives the full variable domain: DGGITQSPKYLFRKEGQNVTLSCEQNLNHDAMYWYRQDPGQGLRLIYYSQIVNDFQKGDIAEGYSVSREKKESFPLTVTSAQKNPTAFYLCASRGLAGANEQFFGPGTRLTVL.

V usage is TRBV7-2 and J usage is TRBJ2-5; D remains ambiguous. Germline V CDR1 and CDR2: SGHTA, FQGNSA. Trimming stripped 4 bases from V and 5 bases from J, with 14 bases between. The CDR3 has 14 amino acids. CDR3 sequence reads: CASSYTASRETQYF. The CDR3 DNA follows: TGTGCCAGCAGCTACACGGCCTCGAGGGAGACCCAGTACTTC.

V gene TRBV6-4 combines with J gene TRBJ2-3; the match to TRBD2 covers 11 bases. V lost 3 bases to trimming and J lost 4 bases; unmatched junction nucleotides: 6. CDR1 and CDR2 from the germline V gene are MRHNA and SNTAGT. The CDR3 spans 16 residues. DNA for the CDR3: TGTGCCAGCAGTGAACGGCTAGCGGGAGGCCCAGATACGCAGTATTTT. Translating gives CASSERLAGGPDTQYF.

This chain links TRBV5-1 with TRBJ1-3; TRBD1 aligns across 7 bases. Germline lookup yields CDR1 SGHRS and CDR2 YFSETQ. The CDR3 runs 15 residues. V shed 0 bases and J 4 bases; nucleotides not matched to a gene: 4. CDR3 loop: CASSLGDSWGNTIYF. Here the CDR3 DNA reads TGCGCCAGCAGCTTGGGGGACAGCTGGGGAAACACCATATATTTT.

The chain joins TRBV25-1 to TRBJ1-6, with 7 nucleotides matching TRBD1. This CDR3 comprises 15 residues. V shed 4 bases and J 3 bases; nucleotides not matched to a gene: 3. Germline lookup yields CDR1 MGHDK and CDR2 SYGVNS. CDR3 residues: CASSVTGDYNSPLHF. In DNA, the CDR3 is TGTGCCAGCAGTGTTACAGGGGACTATAATTCACCCCTCCACTTT. Based on the CDR3 plus reference TRBV25-1 and TRBJ1-6, the full variable domain is EADIYQTPRYLVIGTGKKITLECSQTMGHDKMYWYQQDPGMELHLIHYSYGVNSTEKGDLSSESTVSRIRTEHFPLTLESARPSHTSQYLCASSVTGDYNSPLHFGNGTRLTVT.

V is TRBV10-3 and J is TRBJ2-2; 8 bases agree with TRBD2. Germline V gene lookup returns CDR1 ENHRY and CDR2 SYGVKD. Trimming at V came to 4 bases and at J to 5 bases, leaving 6 bases not matched to a gene. CDR3 size: 15 residues. CDR3 protein: CAISAAGGETGELFF. CDR3 in DNA: TGTGCCATCAGTGCGGCGGGAGGAGAAACCGGGGAGCTGTTTTTT.

The J gene is TRBJ2-7, the V gene TRBV27; D remains unclear. V gave up 0 bases and J gave up 2 bases, with 5 bases separating them. CDR1 and CDR2 from the germline V gene are MNHEY and SMNVEV (reference sequence). The CDR3 runs to 13 residues. This CDR3 is CASSLSIPYEQYF. The CDR3, as DNA: TGTGCCAGCAGTTTATCGATTCCCTACGAGCAGTACTTC.

The J gene is TRBJ1-3, the V gene TRBV2; D uncertain. Germline CDR1 SNHLY, CDR2 FYNNEI. V lost 10 bases to trimming and J lost 2 bases, with 12 bases between them. This CDR3 spans 13 amino acids. CDR3 nucleotide sequence: TGTGCCACCCATTCGGAGGCTGGAAACACCATATATTTT. Translating gives CATHSEAGNTIYF.

The count of this clone is one. This rearrangement joins TRBV5-6 to TRBJ2-4; D might be TRBD2 (5 bases). Between the trimmed V and J ends, which lost 4 bases and 3 bases, there was a span of 11 bases. Germline values: CDR1 SGHDT, CDR2 YYEEEE. The CDR3 sequence is 14 residues long. CDR3 sequence reads: CASSREWDKNIQYF. For the CDR3, the DNA is TGTGCCAGCAGCAGGGAGTGGGACAAAAACATTCAGTACTTC.

In nucleotides, the CDR3 is TGTGCCAGCAGCTTAAGGGTCGGGTCCGATACGCAGTATTTT. Translating it yields CASSLRVGSDTQYF. The chain has TRBV7-2 and TRBJ2-3; D gene uncertain. Trimming removed 2 bases at V and 6 bases at J, with 12 bases between. The CDR3 extends over 14 amino acids. Germline V gene lookup returns CDR1 SGHTA and CDR2 FQGNSA. Based on the CDR3 plus reference TRBV7-2 and TRBJ2-3, the full variable domain is GAGVSQSPSNKVTEKGKDVELRCDPISGHTALYWYRQSLGQGLEFLIYFQGNSAPDKSGLPSDRFSAERTGGSVSTLTIQRTQQEDSAVYLCASSLRVGSDTQYFGPGTRLTVL.

The chain uses TRBV6-4 and TRBJ1-1; D ambiguous. This CDR3 contains 9 residues. V lost 9 bases to trimming and J lost 9 bases, with 8 bases between them. CDR1 and CDR2 (germline): MRHNA, SNTAGT. The CDR3 region has the DNA TGTGCCAGGAGTCCCAAAGCTTTCTTT. Protein product: CARSPKAFF.

The chain combines TRBV4-2 with TRBJ1-5, with unresolved D. The V and J ends lost 0 bases and 3 bases respectively, with 15 bases between them. In germline, CDR1 is LGHNA, CDR2 YNFKEQ. The CDR3 is 17 amino acids. Here the CDR3 DNA reads TGTGCCAGCAGCCAAGATCCCGGCCGAATGACCAATCAGCCCCAGCATTTT. Translation: CASSQDPGRMTNQPQHF.